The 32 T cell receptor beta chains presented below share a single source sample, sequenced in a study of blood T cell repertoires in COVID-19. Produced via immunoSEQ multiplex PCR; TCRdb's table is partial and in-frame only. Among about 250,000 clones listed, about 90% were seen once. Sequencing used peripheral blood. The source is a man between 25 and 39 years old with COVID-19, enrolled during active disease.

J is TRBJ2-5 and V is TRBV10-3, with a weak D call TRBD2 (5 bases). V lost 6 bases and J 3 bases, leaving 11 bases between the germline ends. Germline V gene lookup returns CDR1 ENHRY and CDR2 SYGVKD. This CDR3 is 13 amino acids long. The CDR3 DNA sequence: TGTGCCATCAGAAGACTACCGGAAGAGACCCAGTACTTC. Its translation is CAIRRLPEETQYF.

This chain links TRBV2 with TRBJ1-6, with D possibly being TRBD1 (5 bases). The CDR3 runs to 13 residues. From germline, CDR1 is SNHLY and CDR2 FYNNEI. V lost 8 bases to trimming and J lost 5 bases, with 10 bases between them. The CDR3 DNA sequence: TGTGCCAGCGAGGAGACAGATAATTCACCCCTCCACTTT. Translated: CASEETDNSPLHF.

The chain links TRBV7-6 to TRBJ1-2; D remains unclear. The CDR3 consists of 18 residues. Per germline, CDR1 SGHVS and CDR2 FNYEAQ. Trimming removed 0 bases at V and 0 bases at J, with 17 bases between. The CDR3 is CASSLAPGSTGTNYGYTF. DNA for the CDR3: TGTGCCAGCAGCTTAGCTCCGGGGAGCACGGGGACTAACTATGGCTACACCTTC.

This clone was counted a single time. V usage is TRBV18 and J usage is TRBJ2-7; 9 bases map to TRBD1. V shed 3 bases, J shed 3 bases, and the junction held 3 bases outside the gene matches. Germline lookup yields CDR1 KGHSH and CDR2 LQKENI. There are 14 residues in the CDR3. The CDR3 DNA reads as TGTGCCAGCTCACCCCGGGACAGGGACTACGAGCAGTACTTC. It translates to CASSPRDRDYEQYF.

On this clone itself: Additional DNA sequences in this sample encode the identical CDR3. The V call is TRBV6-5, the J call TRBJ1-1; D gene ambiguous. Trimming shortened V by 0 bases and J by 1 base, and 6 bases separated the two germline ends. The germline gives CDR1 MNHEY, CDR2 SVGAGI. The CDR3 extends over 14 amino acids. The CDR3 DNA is TGTGCCAGCAGTTACTCGCAGGCGAACACTGAAGCTTTCTTT. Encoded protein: CASSYSQANTEAFF.

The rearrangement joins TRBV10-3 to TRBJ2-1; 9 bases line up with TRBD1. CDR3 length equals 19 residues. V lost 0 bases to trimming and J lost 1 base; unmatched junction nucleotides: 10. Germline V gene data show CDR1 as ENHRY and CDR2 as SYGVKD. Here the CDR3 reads CAISESRQGGLWSYNEQFF. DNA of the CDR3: TGTGCCATCAGTGAGTCGAGACAGGGGGGCCTTTGGTCCTACAATGAGCAGTTCTTC.

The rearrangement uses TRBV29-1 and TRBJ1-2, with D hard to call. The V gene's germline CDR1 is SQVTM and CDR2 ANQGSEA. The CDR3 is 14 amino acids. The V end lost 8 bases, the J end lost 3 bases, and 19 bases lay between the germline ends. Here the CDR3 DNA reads TGCAGCTATTCCCCTCTGGGAGGATACTATGGCTACACCTTC. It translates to CSYSPLGGYYGYTF.

CDR3 bases: TGTGCCAGCAGCTTGACCCTATTCGGAGAGACCCAGTACTTC. Its translation: CASSLTLFGETQYF. V and J are TRBV5-6 and TRBJ2-5; D is uncertain. V was pared by 1 base and J by 4 bases, with 11 bases between. Germline assignment: CDR1 SGHDT and CDR2 YYEEEE. This CDR3 spans 14 amino acids.

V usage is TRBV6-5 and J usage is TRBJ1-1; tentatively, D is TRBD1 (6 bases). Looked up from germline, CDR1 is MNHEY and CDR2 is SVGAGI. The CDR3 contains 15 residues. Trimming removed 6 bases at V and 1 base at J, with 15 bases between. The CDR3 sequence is CASRHGGARNTEAFF. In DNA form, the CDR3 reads TGTGCCAGCAGACACGGGGGGGCCAGGAACACTGAAGCTTTCTTT.

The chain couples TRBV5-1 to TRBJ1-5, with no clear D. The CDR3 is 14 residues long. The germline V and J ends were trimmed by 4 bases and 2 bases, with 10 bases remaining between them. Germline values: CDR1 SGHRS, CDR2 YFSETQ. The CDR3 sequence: CASSPGLGNQPQHF. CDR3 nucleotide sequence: TGCGCCAGCAGCCCAGGACTTGGCAATCAGCCCCAGCATTTT.

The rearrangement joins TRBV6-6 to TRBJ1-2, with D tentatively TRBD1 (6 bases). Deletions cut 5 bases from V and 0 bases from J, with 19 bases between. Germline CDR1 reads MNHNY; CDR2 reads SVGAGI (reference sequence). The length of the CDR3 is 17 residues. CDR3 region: CASSRRSTGRANYGYTF. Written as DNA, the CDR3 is TGTGCCAGCAGTCGAAGGAGTACAGGGCGAGCTAACTATGGCTACACCTTC.

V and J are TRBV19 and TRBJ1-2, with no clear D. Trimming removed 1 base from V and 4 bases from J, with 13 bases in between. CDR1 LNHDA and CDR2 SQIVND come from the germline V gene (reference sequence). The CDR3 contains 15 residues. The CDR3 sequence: CASSIGSATFYGYTF. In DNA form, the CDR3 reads TGTGCCAGTAGTATAGGATCGGCGACATTCTATGGCTACACCTTC.

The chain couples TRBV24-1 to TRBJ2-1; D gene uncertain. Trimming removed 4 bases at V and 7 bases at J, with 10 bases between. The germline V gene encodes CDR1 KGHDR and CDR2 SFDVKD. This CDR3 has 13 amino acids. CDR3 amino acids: CATSDLRGNEQFF. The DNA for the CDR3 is TGTGCCACCAGTGACCTTAGAGGAAATGAGCAGTTCTTC.

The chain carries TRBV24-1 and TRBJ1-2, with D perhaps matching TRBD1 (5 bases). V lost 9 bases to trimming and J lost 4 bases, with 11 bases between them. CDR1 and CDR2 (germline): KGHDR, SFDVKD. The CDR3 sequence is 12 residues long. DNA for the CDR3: TGTGCCACCCCTGGTAGGGGCTATGGCTACACCTTC. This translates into CATPGRGYGYTF.

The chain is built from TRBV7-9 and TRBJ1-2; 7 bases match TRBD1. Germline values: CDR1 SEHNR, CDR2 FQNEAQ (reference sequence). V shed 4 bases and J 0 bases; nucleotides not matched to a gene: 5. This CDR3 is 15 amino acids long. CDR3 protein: CASSSGQDPNYGYTF. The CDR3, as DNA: TGTGCCAGCAGCTCAGGACAGGATCCTAACTATGGCTACACCTTC.

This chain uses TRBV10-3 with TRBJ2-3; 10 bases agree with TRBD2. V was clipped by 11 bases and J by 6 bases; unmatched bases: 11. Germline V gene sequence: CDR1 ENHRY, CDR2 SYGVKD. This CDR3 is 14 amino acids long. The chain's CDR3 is CALSAGGPVDTQYF. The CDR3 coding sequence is TGTGCCCTCTCAGCGGGGGGGCCAGTGGATACGCAGTATTTT.

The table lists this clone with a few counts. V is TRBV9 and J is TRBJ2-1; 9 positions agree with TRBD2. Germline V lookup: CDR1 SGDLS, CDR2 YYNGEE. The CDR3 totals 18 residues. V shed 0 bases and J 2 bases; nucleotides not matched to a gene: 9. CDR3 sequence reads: CASSVEGGGAVTYNEQFF. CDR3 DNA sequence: TGTGCCAGCAGCGTAGAAGGCGGGGGGGCAGTTACCTACAATGAGCAGTTCTTC. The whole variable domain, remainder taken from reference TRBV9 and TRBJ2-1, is DSGVTQTPKHLITATGQRVTLRCSPRSGDLSVYWYQQSLDQGLQFLIQYYNGEERAKGNILERFSAQQFPDLHSELNLSSLELGDSALYFCASSVEGGGAVTYNEQFFGPGTRLTVL.

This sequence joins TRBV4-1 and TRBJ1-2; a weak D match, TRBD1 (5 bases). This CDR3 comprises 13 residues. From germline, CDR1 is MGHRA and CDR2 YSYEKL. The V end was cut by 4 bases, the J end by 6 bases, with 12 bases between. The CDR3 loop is CASSPQVSNGYTF. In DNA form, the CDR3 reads TGCGCCAGCAGCCCACAGGTCTCCAATGGCTACACCTTC.

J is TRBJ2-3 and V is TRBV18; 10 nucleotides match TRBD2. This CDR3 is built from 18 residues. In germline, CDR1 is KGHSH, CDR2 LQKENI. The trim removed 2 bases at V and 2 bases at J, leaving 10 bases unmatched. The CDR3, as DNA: TGTGCCAGCTCACCAATTCATGCTAGCGGGGGTGCCACAGATACGCAGTATTTT. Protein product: CASSPIHASGGATDTQYF.

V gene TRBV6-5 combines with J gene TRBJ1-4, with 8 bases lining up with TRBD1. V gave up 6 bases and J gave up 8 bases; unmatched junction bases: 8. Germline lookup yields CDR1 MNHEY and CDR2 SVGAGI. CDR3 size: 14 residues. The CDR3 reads CASRPGQGREKLFF. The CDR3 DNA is TGTGCCAGCAGACCTGGACAGGGTAGGGAAAAACTGTTTTTT.

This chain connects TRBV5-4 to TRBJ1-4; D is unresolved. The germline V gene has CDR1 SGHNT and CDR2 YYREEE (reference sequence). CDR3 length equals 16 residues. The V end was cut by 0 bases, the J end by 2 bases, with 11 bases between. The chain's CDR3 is CASSLGGHGTNEKLFF. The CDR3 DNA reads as TGTGCCAGCAGCTTGGGAGGGCACGGGACTAATGAAAAACTGTTTTTT.

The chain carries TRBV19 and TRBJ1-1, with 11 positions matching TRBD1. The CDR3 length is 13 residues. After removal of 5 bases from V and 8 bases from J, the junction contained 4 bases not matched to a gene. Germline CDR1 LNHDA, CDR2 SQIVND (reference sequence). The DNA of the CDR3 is TGTGCCAGTAGTGCCGGGACAGGGGGAGAAGCTTTCTTT. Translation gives CASSAGTGGEAFF.

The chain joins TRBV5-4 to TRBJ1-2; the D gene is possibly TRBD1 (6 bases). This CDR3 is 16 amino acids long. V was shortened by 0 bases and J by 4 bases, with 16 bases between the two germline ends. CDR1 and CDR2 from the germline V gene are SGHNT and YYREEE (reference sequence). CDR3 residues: CASSLDHRANPYGYTF. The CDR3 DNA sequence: TGTGCCAGCAGCTTGGACCACAGGGCCAACCCCTATGGCTACACCTTC. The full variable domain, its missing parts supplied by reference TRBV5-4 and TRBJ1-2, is ETGVTQSPTHLIKTRGQQVTLRCSSQSGHNTVSWYQQALGQGPQFIFQYYREEENGRGNFPPRFSGLQFPNYSSELNVNALELDDSALYLCASSLDHRANPYGYTFGSGTRLTVV.

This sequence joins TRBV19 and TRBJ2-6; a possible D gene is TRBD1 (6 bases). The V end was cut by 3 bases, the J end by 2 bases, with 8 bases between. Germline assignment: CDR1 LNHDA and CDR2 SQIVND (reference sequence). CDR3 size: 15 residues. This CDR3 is CASSIKGAGANVLTF. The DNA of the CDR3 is TGTGCCAGTAGTATTAAGGGGGCTGGGGCCAACGTCCTGACTTTC.

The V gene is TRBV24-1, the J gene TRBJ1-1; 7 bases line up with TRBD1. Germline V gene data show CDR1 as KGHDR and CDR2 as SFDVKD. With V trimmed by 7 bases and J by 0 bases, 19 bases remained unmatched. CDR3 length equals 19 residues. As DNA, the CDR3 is TGTGCCACCAGGGATCGACAGGGTGGAGGTATCGTAATGAACACTGAAGCTTTCTTT. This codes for CATRDRQGGGIVMNTEAFF.

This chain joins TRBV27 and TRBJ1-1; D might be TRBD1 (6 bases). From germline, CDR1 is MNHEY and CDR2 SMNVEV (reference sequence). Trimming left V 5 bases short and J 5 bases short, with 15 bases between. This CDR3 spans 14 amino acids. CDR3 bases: TGTGCCAGCAGTCTAACAGGGTTCCGGACTGAAGCTTTCTTT. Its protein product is CASSLTGFRTEAFF.

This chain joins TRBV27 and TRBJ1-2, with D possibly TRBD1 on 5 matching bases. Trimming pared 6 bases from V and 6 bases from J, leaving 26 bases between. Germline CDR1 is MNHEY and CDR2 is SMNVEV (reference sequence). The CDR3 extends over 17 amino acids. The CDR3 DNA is TGTGCCAGCAGACCCCGATCTCCGGCGGGACTATTTGATGGCTACACCTTC. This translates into CASRPRSPAGLFDGYTF.

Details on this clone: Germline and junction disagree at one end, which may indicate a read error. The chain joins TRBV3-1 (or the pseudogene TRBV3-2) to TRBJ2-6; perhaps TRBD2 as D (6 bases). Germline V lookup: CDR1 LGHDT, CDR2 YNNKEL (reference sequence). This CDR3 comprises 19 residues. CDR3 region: CASSHDRGSLRSEANVLTF. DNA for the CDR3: TGTGCCAGCAGCCACGACCGGGGGAGCCTACGGTCTGAGGCCAACGTCCTGACTTTC.

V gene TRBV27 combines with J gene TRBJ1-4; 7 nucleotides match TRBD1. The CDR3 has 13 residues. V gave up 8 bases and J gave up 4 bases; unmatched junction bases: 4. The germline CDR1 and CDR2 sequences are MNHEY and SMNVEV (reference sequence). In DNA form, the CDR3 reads TGTGCCAGCGGGGACAGACTTAATGAAAAACTGTTTTTT. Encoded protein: CASGDRLNEKLFF. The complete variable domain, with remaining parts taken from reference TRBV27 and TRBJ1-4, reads EAQVTQNPRYLITVTGKKLTVTCSQNMNHEYMSWYRQDPGLGLRQIYYSMNVEVTDKGDVPEGYKVSRKEKRNFPLILESPSPNQTSLYFCASGDRLNEKLFFGSGTQLSVL.

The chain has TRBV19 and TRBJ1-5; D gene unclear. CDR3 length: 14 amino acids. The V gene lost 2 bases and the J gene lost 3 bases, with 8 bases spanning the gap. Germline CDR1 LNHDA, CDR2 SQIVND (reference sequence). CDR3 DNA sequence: TGTGCCAGTAGTATACCGCAGAACAATCAGCCCCAGCATTTT. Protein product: CASSIPQNNQPQHF.

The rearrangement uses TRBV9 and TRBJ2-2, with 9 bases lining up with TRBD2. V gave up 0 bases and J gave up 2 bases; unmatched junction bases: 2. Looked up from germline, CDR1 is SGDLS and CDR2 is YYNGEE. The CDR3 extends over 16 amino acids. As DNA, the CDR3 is TGTGCCAGCAGCGTAGTAGCGGGGGCTAACACCGGGGAGCTGTTTTTT. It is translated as CASSVVAGANTGELFF.

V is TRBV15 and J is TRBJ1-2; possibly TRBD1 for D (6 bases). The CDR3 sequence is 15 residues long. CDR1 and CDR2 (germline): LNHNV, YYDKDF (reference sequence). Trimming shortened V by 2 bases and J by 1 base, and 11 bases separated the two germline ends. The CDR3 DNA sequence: TGTGCCACCAGCAGACCAAGGGGGATTAACTATGGCTACACCTTC. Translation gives CATSRPRGINYGYTF.